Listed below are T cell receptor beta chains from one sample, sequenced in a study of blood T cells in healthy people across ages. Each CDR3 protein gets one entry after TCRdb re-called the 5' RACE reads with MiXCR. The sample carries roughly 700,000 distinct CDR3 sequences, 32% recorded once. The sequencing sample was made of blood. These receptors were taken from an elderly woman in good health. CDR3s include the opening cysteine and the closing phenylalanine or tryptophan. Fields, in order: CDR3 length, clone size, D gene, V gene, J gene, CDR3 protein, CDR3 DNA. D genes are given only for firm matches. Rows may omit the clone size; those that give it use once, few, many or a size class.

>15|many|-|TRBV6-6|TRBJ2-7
CASSSPTLSFYEQYF
TGTGCCAGCAGTTCCCCCACCCTCAGTTTTTACGAGCAGTACTTC
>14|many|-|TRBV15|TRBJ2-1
CATSPRTQQGEQFF
TGTGCCACCAGCCCGCGCACCCAACAGGGTGAGCAGTTCTTC
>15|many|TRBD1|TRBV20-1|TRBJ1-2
CSAAAGTGDLGGYTF
TGCAGTGCAGCAGCCGGGACAGGGGATTTGGGTGGCTACACCTTC
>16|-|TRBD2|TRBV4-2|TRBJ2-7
CASSQTQRGSYNEQYF
TGTGCCAGCAGCCAGACACAGCGGGGGTCCTACAATGAGCAGTACTTC
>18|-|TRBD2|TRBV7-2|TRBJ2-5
CASSLAARGGAGNNGQYF
TGTGCCAGCAGCTTAGCTGCCCGCGGGGGGGCCGGAAACAATGGGCAGTACTTC
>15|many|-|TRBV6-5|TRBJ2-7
CATLSLGAGSGEQYF
TGTGCCACCCTGTCCCTAGGGGCAGGGTCGGGCGAGCAGTACTTC
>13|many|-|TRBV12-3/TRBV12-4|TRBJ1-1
CASIPAGTTEAFF
TGTGCCAGCATTCCCGCAGGAACCACTGAAGCTTTCTTT
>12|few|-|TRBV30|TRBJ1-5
CAWDSSNQPQHF
TGTGCCTGGGACAGCTCCAATCAGCCCCAGCATTTT
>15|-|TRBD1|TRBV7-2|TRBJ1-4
CASSTDRGPNEKLFF
TGTGCCAGCAGCACAGACAGGGGACCTAATGAAAAACTGTTTTTT
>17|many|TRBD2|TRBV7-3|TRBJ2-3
CASSLTGTSGGTDTQYF
TGTGCCAGCAGCTTAACAGGGACTAGCGGGGGGACAGATACGCAGTATTTT
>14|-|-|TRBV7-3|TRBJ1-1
CASSFTLQGTEAFF
TGTGCCAGCAGCTTTACCCTCCAGGGCACTGAAGCTTTCTTT
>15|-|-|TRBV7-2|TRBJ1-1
CASSLAGGILTEAFF
TGTGCCAGCAGCTTAGCGGGCGGCATACTCACTGAAGCTTTCTTT
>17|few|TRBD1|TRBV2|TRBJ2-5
CASRVGTGPGSQETQYF
TGTGCCAGCAGGGTCGGGACAGGGCCCGGATCTCAGGAGACCCAGTACTTC
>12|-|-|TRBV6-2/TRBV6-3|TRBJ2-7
CVSSQRGYEQYF
TGTGTCAGCAGTCAGAGGGGGTACGAGCAGTACTTC
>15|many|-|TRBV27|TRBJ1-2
CASSLQAVGHYGYTF
TGTGCCAGCAGTTTGCAGGCGGTCGGCCACTATGGCTACACCTTC
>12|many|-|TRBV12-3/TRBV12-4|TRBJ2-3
CASSLGSRTQYF
TGTGCCAGCAGTTTAGGCTCCCGAACGCAGTATTTT
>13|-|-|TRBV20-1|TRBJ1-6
CSARVQGDSPLHF
TGCAGTGCTAGGGTGCAGGGTGATTCACCCCTCCACTTT
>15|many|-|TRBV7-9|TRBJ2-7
CASSLGASRSYEQYF
TGTGCCAGCAGCTTAGGGGCTAGTCGGTCCTACGAGCAGTACTTC
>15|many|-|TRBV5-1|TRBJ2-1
CASSPQGGGYNEQFF
TGCGCCAGCAGCCCCCAGGGGGGCGGATACAATGAGCAGTTCTTC
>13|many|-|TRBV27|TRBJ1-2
CASSLGWHYGYTF
TGTGCCAGCAGCCTGGGGTGGCACTATGGCTACACCTTC
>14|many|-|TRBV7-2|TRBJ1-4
CASSLGLQPGVLFF
TGTGCCAGCAGCTTAGGTTTACAGCCGGGAGTACTGTTTTTT
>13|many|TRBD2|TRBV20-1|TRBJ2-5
CSASFSGQETQYF
TGCAGTGCCTCATTTAGCGGGCAAGAGACCCAGTACTTC
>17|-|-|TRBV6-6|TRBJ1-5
CASSYSHGIRGNQPQHF
TGTGCCAGCAGTTACTCGCACGGGATCAGGGGCAATCAGCCCCAGCATTTT
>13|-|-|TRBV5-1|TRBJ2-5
CASGRGAQETQYF
TGCGCCAGCGGCCGGGGCGCCCAAGAGACCCAGTACTTC
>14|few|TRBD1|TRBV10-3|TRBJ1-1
CAIISTGDPTEAFF
TGTGCCATCATCTCCACAGGGGACCCCACTGAAGCTTTCTTT
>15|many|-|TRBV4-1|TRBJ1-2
CASSQVPGGGDGYTF
TGCGCCAGCAGCCAAGTTCCGGGGGGTGGAGATGGCTACACCTTC
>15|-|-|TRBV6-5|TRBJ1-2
CASSPSPGGEYGYTF
TGTGCCAGCAGCCCTAGCCCGGGAGGGGAATATGGCTACACCTTC
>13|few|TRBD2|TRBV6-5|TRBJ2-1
CASSQGLASRQFF
TGTGCCAGCAGTCAGGGACTAGCCTCCCGACAGTTCTTC
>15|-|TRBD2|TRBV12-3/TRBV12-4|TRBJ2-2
CASSPQMGRVGELFF
TGTGCCAGCAGTCCCCAGATGGGGAGGGTCGGGGAGCTGTTTTTT
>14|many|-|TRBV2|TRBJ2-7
CASTPGPNTYEQYF
TGTGCCAGCACCCCGGGACCGAATACCTACGAGCAGTACTTC
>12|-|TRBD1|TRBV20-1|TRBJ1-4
CSARTGGEKLFF
TGCAGTGCCAGGACAGGGGGTGAAAAACTGTTTTTT
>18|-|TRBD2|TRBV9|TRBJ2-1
CASSVGWLAGGPGNEQFF
TGTGCCAGCAGCGTAGGTTGGCTAGCGGGAGGGCCCGGCAATGAGCAGTTCTTC
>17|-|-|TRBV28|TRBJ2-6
CASSPLRSPSGANVLTF
TGTGCCAGCAGTCCCCTCCGCAGTCCATCTGGGGCCAACGTCCTGACTTTC
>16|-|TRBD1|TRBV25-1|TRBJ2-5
CASSEGRDQGAREQYF
TGTGCCAGCAGTGAAGGGCGGGATCAGGGGGCGAGAGAGCAGTACTTC
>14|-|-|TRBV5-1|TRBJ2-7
CASSLGAETYEQYF
TGCGCCAGCAGCTTAGGTGCAGAAACCTACGAGCAGTACTTC
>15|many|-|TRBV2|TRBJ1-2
CASSKIEQGFYGYTF
TGTGCCAGCAGTAAGATCGAACAGGGATTCTATGGCTACACCTTC
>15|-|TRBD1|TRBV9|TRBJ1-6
CASSAGDRGDSPFHF
TGTGCCAGCAGCGCCGGGGACAGGGGGGATTCACCCTTCCACTTT
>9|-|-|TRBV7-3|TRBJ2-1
CASSLTQFF
TGTGCCAGCAGCTTAACGCAGTTCTTC
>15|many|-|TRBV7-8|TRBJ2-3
CASSLVQLSTDTQYF
TGTGCCAGCAGCTTAGTACAGCTTAGCACAGATACGCAGTATTTT
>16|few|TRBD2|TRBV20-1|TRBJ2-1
CSAPRRGGLPYNEQFF
TGCAGTGCCCCCAGGCGGGGGGGCCTACCATACAATGAGCAGTTCTTC
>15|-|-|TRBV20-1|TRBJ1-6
CSARDEGGSNSPLHF
TGCAGTGCTAGAGATGAGGGGGGGTCCAATTCACCCCTCCACTTT
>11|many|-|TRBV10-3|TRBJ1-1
CAATGTTEAFF
TGTGCCGCAACGGGGACAACTGAAGCTTTCTTT
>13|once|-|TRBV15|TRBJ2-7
CATSRDMASEQYF
TGTGCCACCAGCAGAGATATGGCAAGCGAGCAGTACTTC
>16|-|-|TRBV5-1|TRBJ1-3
CASSLEGFHSGNTIYF
TGCGCCAGCAGCTTGGAAGGGTTCCACTCTGGAAACACCATATATTTT
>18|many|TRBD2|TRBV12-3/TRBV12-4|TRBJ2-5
CASSLDSVPGTRRKTQYF
TGTGCCAGCAGTTTAGATAGTGTCCCCGGGACTAGGAGGAAGACCCAGTACTTC